This T cell receptor (beta chain) came from a study of T-cell reconstitution after alpha-beta-depleted transplantation in children. Molecular barcoding with unique molecular identifiers was used for the TCRbeta library. MiXCR was run by TCRdb on the PCR reads, yielding one entry per CDR3 protein. The table lists fewer than 550,000 distinct CDR3 sequences, roughly an eighth of them singletons. Study-wide results and limits: Several patients had high TCRbeta diversity at day 60; it came from surviving recipient T cells and thymic progenitors. At the one-year point after transplant, T-cell counts and TCRbeta diversity were found to come mostly from T cells that had been newly produced. In patients about two months after transplant, alpha-beta T cells reportedly arose from several hundred expanded graft clones.

This clonotype was seen repeatedly, ten times or more. Its specificity is not known. The germline V gene encodes CDR1 MDHEN and CDR2 SYDVKM. The CDR3 spans 12 residues. V was clipped by 1 base and J by 6 bases, with 5 bases between them. Material: PBMCs, mostly from graft donor cells, obtained 180 days after TCRalphabeta/CD19-depleted stem cell transplant. This TCR was sampled from a female patient aged 2-9 years who had a stem cell transplant for aplastic anemia, so the T cells may come from the graft donor. The V gene is TRBV28, the J gene TRBJ2-3, with no clear D. CDR3 residues: CASSLLRDTQYF. Written as DNA, the CDR3 is TGTGCCAGCAGTTTATTGAGGGATACGCAGTATTTT.